This T cell receptor (beta chain) appears in the sequencing data of a study of blood T cell repertoires in COVID-19. Original handling: Scientists estimated how many nucleated cells there were by amplifying reference gene primers. Repertoires were generated with immunoSEQ multiplex PCR, while TCRdb's copy carries only in-frame clones and drops some. V, J and clone size derive from that table, while D and trimming were established from the DNA sequence. Among approximately 290,000 clones listed, around 89% were seen once. Germline loops: CDR1 LNHDA, CDR2 SQIVND (reference sequence). CDR3 length equals 13 residues. Between the trimmed V and J ends, which lost 3 bases and 5 bases, there was a span of 10 bases.

The receptor was derived from a man aged 25-45 years with acute or convalescent COVID-19. The sequencing input was peripheral blood. The V gene is TRBV19, the J gene TRBJ1-1; D is undetermined. The CDR3 loop is CASSMVRLTEAFF. The CDR3 region has the DNA TGTGCCAGTAGTATGGTCCGGTTAACTGAAGCTTTCTTT.